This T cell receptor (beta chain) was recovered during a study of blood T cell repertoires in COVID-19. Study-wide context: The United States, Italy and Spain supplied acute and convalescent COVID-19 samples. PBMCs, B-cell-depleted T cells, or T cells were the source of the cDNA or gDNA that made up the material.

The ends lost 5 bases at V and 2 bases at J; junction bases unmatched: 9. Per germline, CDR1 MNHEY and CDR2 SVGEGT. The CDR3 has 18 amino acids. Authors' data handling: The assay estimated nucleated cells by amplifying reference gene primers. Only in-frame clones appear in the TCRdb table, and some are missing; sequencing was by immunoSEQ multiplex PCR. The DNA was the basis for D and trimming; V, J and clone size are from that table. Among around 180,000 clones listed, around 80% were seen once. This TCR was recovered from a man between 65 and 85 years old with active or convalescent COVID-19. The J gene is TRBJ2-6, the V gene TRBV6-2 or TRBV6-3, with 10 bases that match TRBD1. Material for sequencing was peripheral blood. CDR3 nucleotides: TGTGCCAGCAGTGATCCGACAGGGGGCGGAGCTGGGGCCAACGTCCTGACTTTC. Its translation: CASSDPTGGGAGANVLTF.